A single sample gave rise to the 22 T cell receptor beta chains below, sequenced in a study of blood T cell repertoires in COVID-19. Repertoires were generated with immunoSEQ multiplex PCR, while TCRdb's copy carries only in-frame clones and drops some. The top ten clones hold about a sixth of a sample with some 190,000 clones, approximately 73% of them seen once. Sequenced sample: PBMCs or T cells enriched from blood (not recorded which). The receptors were gathered from a woman aged 45 to 65 with acute COVID-19.

This sequence joins TRBV7-2 and TRBJ1-1; weak D call: TRBD1 (6 bases). Germline CDR1 is SGHTA and CDR2 is FQGNSA. This CDR3 region has 14 residues. The V end was cut by 5 bases, the J end by 7 bases, with 17 bases between. The CDR3 sequence is CASSLRGTPSEAFF. In DNA, the CDR3 is TGTGCCAGCAGCCTCAGGGGCACCCCAAGTGAAGCTTTCTTT.

The J gene is TRBJ2-6, the V gene TRBV28; 10 bases are a match to TRBD2. The CDR3 is 17 residues long. The V and J ends lost 4 bases and 5 bases, in that order; junction bases with no gene match: 8. Germline V gene sequence: CDR1 MDHEN, CDR2 SYDVKM. The CDR3 nucleotides read TGTGCCAGCAGTTCGACTCTAGCGGGGGCTAGGGCCAACGTCCTGACTTTC. Amino acids: CASSSTLAGARANVLTF.

This clone appeared a single time. The chain joins TRBV9 to TRBJ1-4; maybe TRBD1 (6 bases). The CDR3 runs to 11 residues. The V gene's germline CDR1 is SGDLS and CDR2 YYNGEE. The V gene lost 4 bases and the J gene lost 14 bases, with 12 bases spanning the gap. The CDR3 is CASSTRGGLFF. Here the CDR3 DNA reads TGTGCCAGCAGCACCAGGGGCGGGCTGTTTTTT.

This chain links TRBV25-1 with TRBJ1-5, with D hard to call. The CDR3 loop spans 12 amino acids. Germline CDR1 and CDR2: MGHDK and SYGVNS. V was clipped by 3 bases and J by 6 bases, with 6 bases between them. As DNA, the CDR3 is TGTGCCAGCAGTGACGGGATTCAGCCCCAGCATTTT. Translating gives CASSDGIQPQHF.

The sample holds a few counts of this clone. This CDR3 reads CASSQSGNTEAFF. The CDR3 DNA is TGTGCCAGCAGCCAATCAGGAAACACTGAAGCTTTCTTT. J is TRBJ1-1 and V is TRBV7-9; D gene unclear. CDR3 length: 13 residues. Trimming took off 5 bases at V and 2 bases at J, with 9 bases between the two ends. Germline V CDR1 and CDR2: SEHNR, FQNEAQ (reference sequence).

This chain links TRBV10-3 with TRBJ1-2; TRBD1 matches at 9 bases. This CDR3 is 15 amino acids long. Looked up from germline, CDR1 is ENHRY and CDR2 is SYGVKD. Unmatched junction bases numbered 7, after V lost 2 bases and J lost 6 bases. The CDR3 DNA is TGTGCCATCAGTGAGCCGGGACAGGGAGAGAATGGCTACACCTTC. This encodes CAISEPGQGENGYTF.

With respect to this clone: Germline is not matched at one junction end, which may reflect a read error. The chain joins TRBV7-7 to TRBJ2-5, with D uncertain. CDR3 length: 16 residues. Germline values: CDR1 SSHAT, CDR2 FNYEAQ (reference sequence). The CDR3 spells CASSLATSGIRETQYF. Here the CDR3 DNA reads TGTGCTAGCAGCTTAGCCACCAGTGGCATCAGGGAGACCCAGTACTTC.

The V and J genes are TRBV9 and TRBJ1-1; 7 bases fit TRBD1. The germline V gene encodes CDR1 SGDLS and CDR2 YYNGEE. The CDR3 runs 14 residues. Trimming cost V 4 bases and J 6 bases; bases outside gene matches: 9. For the CDR3, the DNA is TGTGCCAGCAGCCCAAGGACAGGAGGGGCTGAAGCTTTCTTT. This sequence encodes CASSPRTGGAEAFF.

V and J are TRBV5-1 and TRBJ1-1; unclear D gene. CDR3 size: 18 residues. Germline values: CDR1 SGHRS, CDR2 YFSETQ. Trimming pared 0 bases from V and 5 bases from J, leaving 23 bases between. The CDR3 DNA reads TGCGCCAGCAGCTTGGCCCTACAACGGCCCGGGGTAGAGACTGAAGCTTTCTTT. As protein: CASSLALQRPGVETEAFF.

The chain links TRBV5-4 to TRBJ2-3, with a possible D match to TRBD1 (8 bases). The CDR3 runs to 18 residues. Trimming removed 3 bases from V and 4 bases from J, with 24 bases in between. CDR1 and CDR2 from the germline V gene are SGHNT and YYREEE (reference sequence). The CDR3, as DNA: TGTGCCAGCAGCTCCTCTAGCGGACAGGGTGGTCGGGCAGATACGCAGTATTTT. It yields the protein CASSSSSGQGGRADTQYF.

This clone has a single count. The chain employs TRBV7-3 and TRBJ1-2, with 11 bases identical to TRBD1. The junction had 10 bases not matched to a gene; V was cut back by 1 base and J by 6 bases. The CDR3 has 17 residues. Germline V CDR1 and CDR2: SGHTA, FQGTGA. The CDR3 DNA is TGTGCCAGCAGCTTAAGGACTGGGGGACAGGGGGACAATGGCTACACCTTC. This gives the protein CASSLRTGGQGDNGYTF.

This chain uses TRBV18 with TRBJ2-7, with TRBD1 as a possible D gene (6 bases). Per the germline V gene, CDR1 is KGHSH and CDR2 is LQKENI. This CDR3 region has 13 residues. V lost 4 bases to trimming and J lost 3 bases, with 10 bases between them. The CDR3, as DNA: TGTGCCAGCTCACGGGACACTAACTACGAGCAGTACGTC. This codes for CASSRDTNYEQYV.

CDR3 coding DNA: TGCGCCAGCAGCTTGGGTAGCGGGGGGGCCAACAATGAGCAGTTCTTC. Translating it yields CASSLGSGGANNEQFF. V gene TRBV5-1 combines with J gene TRBJ2-1; 11 positions agree with TRBD2. Germline V gene sequence: CDR1 SGHRS, CDR2 YFSETQ. The CDR3 contains 16 residues. V was clipped by 0 bases and J by 5 bases; unmatched bases: 4. The entire variable domain, with the rest obtained from reference TRBV5-1 and TRBJ2-1, is as follows: KAGVTQTPRYLIKTRGQQVTLSCSPISGHRSVSWYQQTPGQGLQFLFEYFSETQRNKGNFPGRFSGRQFSNSRSEMNVSTLELGDSALYLCASSLGSGGANNEQFFGPGTRLTVL.

This clone appeared many times. The V and J genes are TRBV7-9 and TRBJ1-2; D is perhaps TRBD1 (6 bases). Deletions cut 8 bases from V and 4 bases from J, with 17 bases between. This CDR3 comprises 14 residues. Germline V lookup: CDR1 SEHNR, CDR2 FQNEAQ (reference sequence). The DNA for the CDR3 is TGTGCCAGCGGTCACAGGGATTTTTCCTATGGCTACACCTTC. Its protein product is CASGHRDFSYGYTF.

The chain links TRBV5-6 to TRBJ1-5; D gene unclear. The CDR3 is 16 residues long. Germline V gene data show CDR1 as SGHDT and CDR2 as YYEEEE. V shed 4 bases and J shed 6 bases, with 20 bases lying between them. For the CDR3, the DNA is TGTGCCAGCAGCACAGCCGGGAACAGCCTAGCTCAGCCCCAGCATTTT. Translating it yields CASSTAGNSLAQPQHF.

Points on this clone: Other DNA sequences in the same sample also yield this CDR3. This chain joins TRBV27 and TRBJ1-2; D is undetermined. CDR1 and CDR2 (germline): MNHEY, SMNVEV (reference sequence). V was shortened by 6 bases and J by 0 bases, with 8 bases between the two germline ends. This CDR3 has 13 residues. The CDR3: CASRQAPNYGYTF. The CDR3 DNA follows: TGTGCCAGCAGGCAGGCACCTAACTATGGCTACACCTTC.

The chain combines TRBV7-7 with TRBJ2-3, with 8 positions matching TRBD2. Germline CDR1 is SSHAT and CDR2 is FNYEAQ (reference sequence). The V and J ends lost 5 bases and 5 bases, in that order; junction bases with no gene match: 6. The CDR3 is 14 residues long. CDR3 loop: CASSLGGAQDTQYF. In DNA, the CDR3 is TGTGCCAGCAGCCTCGGGGGGGCCCAAGATACGCAGTATTTT. Full variable domain (rest looked up from reference TRBV7-7 and TRBJ2-3): GAGVSQSPRYKVTKRGQDVTLRCDPISSHATLYWYQQALGQGPEFLTYFNYEAQPDKSGLPSDRFSAERPEGSISTLTIQRTEQRDSAMYRCASSLGGAQDTQYFGPGTRLTVL.

The chain employs TRBV4-3 and TRBJ1-4; no firm D call. This CDR3 is built from 15 residues. Germline V gene sequence: CDR1 LGHNA, CDR2 YSLEER. V was clipped by 4 bases and J by 2 bases, with 11 bases between them. CDR3 bases: TGCGCCAGCAGCCCAACTTTTGGTACTAATGAAAAACTGTTTTTT. Amino acids: CASSPTFGTNEKLFF.

The rearrangement joins TRBV28 to TRBJ1-4; 9 bases line up with TRBD1. This CDR3 is built from 14 residues. The trim removed 9 bases at V and 8 bases at J, leaving 10 bases unmatched. The germline gives CDR1 MDHEN, CDR2 SYDVKM. As DNA, the CDR3 is TGTGCCAGTTCGGGGGGACAGGGTCGGGAAAAACTGTTTTTT. Its protein product is CASSGGQGREKLFF.

The chain links TRBV4-2 to TRBJ1-5, with D uncertain. Between the trimmed V and J ends, which lost 0 bases and 3 bases, there was a span of 12 bases. This CDR3 has 16 amino acids. Germline assignment: CDR1 LGHNA and CDR2 YNFKEQ. Here the CDR3 DNA reads TGTGCCAGCAGCCAAGATCGCACAGCTTTCAATCAGCCCCAGCATTTT. Its translation: CASSQDRTAFNQPQHF.

This chain joins TRBV5-5 and TRBJ2-3, with a weak D call TRBD2 (6 bases). The CDR3 length is 16 residues. V lost 0 bases and J lost 2, with 13 bases in between. The germline CDR1 and CDR2 sequences are SGHKS and YYEKEE (reference sequence). This chain's CDR3 is CASSLGSGLLTDTQYF. The CDR3 DNA follows: TGTGCCAGCAGCTTGGGGTCCGGACTACTCACAGATACGCAGTATTTT. Combining the CDR3 with reference TRBV5-5 and TRBJ2-3 gives the whole variable domain DAGVTQSPTHLIKTRGQQVTLRCSPISGHKSVSWYQQVLGQGPQFIFQYYEKEERGRGNFPDRFSARQFPNYSSELNVNALLLGDSALYLCASSLGSGLLTDTQYFGPGTRLTVL.

The V and J genes are TRBV2 and TRBJ2-7; 8 nucleotides line up with TRBD2. After removal of 6 bases from V and 6 bases from J, the junction contained 10 bases not matched to a gene. CDR1 and CDR2 from the germline V gene are SNHLY and FYNNEI. There are 14 residues in the CDR3. CDR3 coding DNA: TGTGCCAGCAGGTTCGAAGCGGGGGTTAGCGAGCAGTACGTC. It translates to CASRFEAGVSEQYV.